This paragraph covers one T cell receptor beta chain sequence. Its cognate antigen is unknown. This specimen belongs to a study of CXCR3-negative and CXCR3-positive naive CD8 T cells. In preparing the TRB cDNA libraries, 5' RACE with UMI labels was used. Reanalyzing the 5' RACE reads, TCRdb keeps one entry per CDR3 protein, without DNA. The sample table sets out 150,000 to 180,000 distinct CDR3 sequences. CDR1 is MDHEN, CDR2 SYDVKM, per germline. This CDR3 is built from 11 residues. Overall study findings and caveats: For memory CD8+ cells diversity was much lower, but both naive subsets had comparably high diversity. Naive CXCR3-positive and CXCR3-negative cells shared similar TRBV-TRBJ usage, unlike memory cells. TRB CDR3s of CXCR3-positive naive cells were more hydrophobic than those of CXCR3-negative naive cells.

The clonotype was recovered from a human donor in good health. Some clones in this sample may be carry-over from other donors' samples. This chain uses TRBV28 with TRBJ2-7. The sequencing input was naive CXCR3+ CD8+ T cells from blood. Subset specified: CD45RO-CCR7+CD27+CD95- naive CD8+ T cells expressing CXCR3 (TNR3+). The CDR3 spells CAASSRLEQYF.